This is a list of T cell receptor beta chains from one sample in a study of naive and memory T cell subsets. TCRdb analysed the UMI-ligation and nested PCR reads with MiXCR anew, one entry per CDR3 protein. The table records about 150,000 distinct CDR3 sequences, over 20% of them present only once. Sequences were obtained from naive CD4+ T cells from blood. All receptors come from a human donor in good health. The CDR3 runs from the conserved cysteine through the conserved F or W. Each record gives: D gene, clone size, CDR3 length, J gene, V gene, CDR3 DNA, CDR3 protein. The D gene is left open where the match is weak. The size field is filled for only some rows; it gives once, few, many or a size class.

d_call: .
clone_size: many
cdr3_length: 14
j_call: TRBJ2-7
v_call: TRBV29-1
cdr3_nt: TGCAGCGTTGGGTCGAAGCGGAGGGCCAACGAGCAGTACTTC
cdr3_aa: CSVGSKRRANEQYF

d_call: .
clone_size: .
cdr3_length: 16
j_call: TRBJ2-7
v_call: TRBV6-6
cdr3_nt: TGTGCCAGTCGCCCCCCAGGGCAGGGAAGCGTGTACGAGCAGTACTTC
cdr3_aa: CASRPPGQGSVYEQYF

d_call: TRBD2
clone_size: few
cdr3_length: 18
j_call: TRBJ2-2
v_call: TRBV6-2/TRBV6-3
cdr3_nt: TGTGCCAGCAGTTACTCGAAAGGGCTAGCGGGAGTTCCGGGGGAGCTGTTTTTT
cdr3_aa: CASSYSKGLAGVPGELFF

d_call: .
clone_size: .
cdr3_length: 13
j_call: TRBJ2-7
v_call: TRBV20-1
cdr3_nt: TGCAGTGCTAGAGACGGGACTGGCTACGAGCAGTACTTC
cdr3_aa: CSARDGTGYEQYF

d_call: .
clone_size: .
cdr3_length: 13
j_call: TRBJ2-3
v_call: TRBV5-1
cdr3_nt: TGCGCCAGCAGCGAAGGGTCCGGAGATACGCAGTATTTT
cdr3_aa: CASSEGSGDTQYF

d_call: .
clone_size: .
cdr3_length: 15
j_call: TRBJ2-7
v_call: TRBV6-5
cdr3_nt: TGTGCCAGCAGTTCTCCGGGACGGGGGTCGTACGAGCAGTACTTC
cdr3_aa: CASSSPGRGSYEQYF

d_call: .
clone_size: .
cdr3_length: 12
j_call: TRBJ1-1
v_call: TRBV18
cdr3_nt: TGTGCCAGCTCACAGGGGAACACTGAAGCTTTCTTT
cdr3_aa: CASSQGNTEAFF

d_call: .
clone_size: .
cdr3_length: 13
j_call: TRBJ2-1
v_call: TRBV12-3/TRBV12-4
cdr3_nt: TGTGCCAGCGGATACGGAGGTTACAATGAGCAGTTCTTC
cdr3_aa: CASGYGGYNEQFF

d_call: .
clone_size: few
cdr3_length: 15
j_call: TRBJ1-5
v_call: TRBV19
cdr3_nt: TGTGCCACCAAGGCGACGGACCGCGCTCAACTGCCCCAGCATTTT
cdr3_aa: CATKATDRAQLPQHF

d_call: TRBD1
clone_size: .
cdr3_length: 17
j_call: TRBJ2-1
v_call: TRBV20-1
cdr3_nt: TGCAGTGCTAGAGTTGTCGCAGGGGGCGATCCTTTTGATGAGCAGTTCTTC
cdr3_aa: CSARVVAGGDPFDEQFF

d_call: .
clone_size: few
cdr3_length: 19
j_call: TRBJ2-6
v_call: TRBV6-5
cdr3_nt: TGTGCCAGCAGTTACTCGGCCGTGGACGCCAACTCTGGGGCCAACGTCCTGACTTTC
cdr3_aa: CASSYSAVDANSGANVLTF

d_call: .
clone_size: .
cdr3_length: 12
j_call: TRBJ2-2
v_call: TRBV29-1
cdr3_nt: TGCAGCGTTAGGGACCATACCGGGGAGCTGTTTTTT
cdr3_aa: CSVRDHTGELFF

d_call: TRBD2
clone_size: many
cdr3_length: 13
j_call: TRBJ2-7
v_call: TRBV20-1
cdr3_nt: TGCAGTGCTAAATTAGCGGGAGCCTACGAGCAGTACTTC
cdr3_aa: CSAKLAGAYEQYF

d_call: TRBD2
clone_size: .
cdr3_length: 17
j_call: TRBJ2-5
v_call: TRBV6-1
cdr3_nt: TGTGCCAGCAGTGAATTACTAGCGGGAGACAGGCAAGAGACCCAGTACTTC
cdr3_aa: CASSELLAGDRQETQYF

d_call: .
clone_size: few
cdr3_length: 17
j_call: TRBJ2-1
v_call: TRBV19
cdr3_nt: TGTGCCAGTAGTAAAGACTCCGGTACATTGCCCTACAATGAGCAGTTCTTC
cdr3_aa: CASSKDSGTLPYNEQFF

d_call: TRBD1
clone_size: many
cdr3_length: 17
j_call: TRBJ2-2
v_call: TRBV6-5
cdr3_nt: TGTGCCAGCAGTAGGCCTCAGACAGGGGGCTTTGCCGGGGAGCTGTTTTTT
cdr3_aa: CASSRPQTGGFAGELFF

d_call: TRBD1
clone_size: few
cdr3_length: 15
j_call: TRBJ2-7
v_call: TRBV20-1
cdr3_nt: TGCAGTGCGGCCGACAGGGGGCGCGGGACCTACGAGCAGTACTTC
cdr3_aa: CSAADRGRGTYEQYF

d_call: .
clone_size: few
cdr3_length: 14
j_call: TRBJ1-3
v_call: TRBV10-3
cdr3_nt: TGTGCCATCAGTGAGTCCAGCTCTGGAAACACCATATATTTT
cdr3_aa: CAISESSSGNTIYF

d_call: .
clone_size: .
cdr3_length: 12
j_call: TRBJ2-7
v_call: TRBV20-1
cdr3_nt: TGCAGTGCTAGAGGAGGAACCTACGAGCAGTACTTC
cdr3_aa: CSARGGTYEQYF

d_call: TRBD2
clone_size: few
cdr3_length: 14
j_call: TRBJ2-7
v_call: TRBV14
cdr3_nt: TGTGCCAGCAGCCCCAGCGGGACTTCCTACGAGCAGTACTTC
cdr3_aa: CASSPSGTSYEQYF

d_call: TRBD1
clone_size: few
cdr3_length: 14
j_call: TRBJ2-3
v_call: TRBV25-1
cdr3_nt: TGTGCCAGCAGTGACACCAGATGGGACAGGACGCAGTATTTT
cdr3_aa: CASSDTRWDRTQYF

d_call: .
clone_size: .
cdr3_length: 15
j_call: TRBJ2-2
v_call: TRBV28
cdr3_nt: TGTGCCAGCAGTTCCCCCTGGGGTAGGGGCGGGGAGCTGTTTTTT
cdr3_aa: CASSSPWGRGGELFF

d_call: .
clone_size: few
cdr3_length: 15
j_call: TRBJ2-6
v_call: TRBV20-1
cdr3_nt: TGCAGTGCTAGAGGCAGCGGGTTTGGGGCCAACGTCCTGACTTTC
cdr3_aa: CSARGSGFGANVLTF

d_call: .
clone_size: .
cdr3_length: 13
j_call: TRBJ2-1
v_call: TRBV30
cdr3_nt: TGTGCCTGTTCTAGCCTCGCCTACAATGAGCAGTTCTTC
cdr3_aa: CACSSLAYNEQFF

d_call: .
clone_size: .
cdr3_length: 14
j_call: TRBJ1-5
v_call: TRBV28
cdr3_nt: TGTGCCAGCAGCAAAAACAGGGTCCGACAGCCCCAGCATTTT
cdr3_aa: CASSKNRVRQPQHF

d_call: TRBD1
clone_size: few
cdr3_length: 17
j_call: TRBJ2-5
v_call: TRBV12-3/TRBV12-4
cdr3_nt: TGTGCCAGCAGCCCCCCCGTGCCTACAGGGGGTAGTGGGACCCAGTACTTC
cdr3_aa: CASSPPVPTGGSGTQYF

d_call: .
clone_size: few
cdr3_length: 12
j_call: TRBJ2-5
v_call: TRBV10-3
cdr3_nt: TGTGCCATCGCCTCACAGGGAGAGACCCAGTACTTC
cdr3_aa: CAIASQGETQYF

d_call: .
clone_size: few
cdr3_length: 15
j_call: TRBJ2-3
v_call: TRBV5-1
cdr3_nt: TGCGCCAGCAGCCCCGTGTTGGGGAACACAGATACGCAGTATTTT
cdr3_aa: CASSPVLGNTDTQYF

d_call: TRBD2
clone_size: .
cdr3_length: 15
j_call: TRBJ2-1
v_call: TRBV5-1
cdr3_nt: TGCGCCAGCAGCGGGGACTACCGCTCCTACAATGAGCAGTTCTTC
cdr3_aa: CASSGDYRSYNEQFF

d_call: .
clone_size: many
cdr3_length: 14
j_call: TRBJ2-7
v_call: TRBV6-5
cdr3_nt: TGTGCCAGCAGCACCGGCCCTACGCTTCTCGAGCAGTACTTC
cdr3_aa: CASSTGPTLLEQYF

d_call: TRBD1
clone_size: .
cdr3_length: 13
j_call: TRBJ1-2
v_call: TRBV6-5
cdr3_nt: TGTGCCAGCAGACGGACAGGGGAGAGTGGCTACACCTTC
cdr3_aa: CASRRTGESGYTF

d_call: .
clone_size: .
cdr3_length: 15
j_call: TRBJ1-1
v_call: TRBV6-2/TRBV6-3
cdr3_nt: TGTGCCAGCAGTTACTCACAACGGGCGAACACTGAAGCTTTCTTT
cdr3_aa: CASSYSQRANTEAFF

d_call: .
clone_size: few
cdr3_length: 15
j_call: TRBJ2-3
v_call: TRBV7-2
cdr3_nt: TGTGCCAGCAGCTTTAGACGTGGAAGCACAGATACGCAGTATTTT
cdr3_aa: CASSFRRGSTDTQYF

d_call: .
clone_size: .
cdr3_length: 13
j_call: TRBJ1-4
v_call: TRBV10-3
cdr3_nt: TGTGCCATCAGTGATCGGACCGCGGAAAAACTGTTTTTT
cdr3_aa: CAISDRTAEKLFF

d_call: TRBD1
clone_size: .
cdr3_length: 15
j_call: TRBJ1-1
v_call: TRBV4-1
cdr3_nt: TGCGCCAGCAGCCGGGGACAGGGGATGATCACTGAAGCTTTCTTT
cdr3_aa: CASSRGQGMITEAFF

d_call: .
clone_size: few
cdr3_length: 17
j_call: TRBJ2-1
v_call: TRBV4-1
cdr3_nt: TGCGCCAGCAGCCAAGTTTCGCTCATGAGCTCCTACAATGAGCAGTTCTTC
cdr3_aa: CASSQVSLMSSYNEQFF

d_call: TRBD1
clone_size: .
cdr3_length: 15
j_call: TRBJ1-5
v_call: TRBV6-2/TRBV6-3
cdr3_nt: TGTGCCAGCATTCCGGACAGGGATAGCAATCAGCCCCAGCATTTT
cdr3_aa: CASIPDRDSNQPQHF

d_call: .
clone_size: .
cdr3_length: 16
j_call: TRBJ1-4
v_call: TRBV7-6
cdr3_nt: TGTGCCAGCAGCGCGACCTCAGGGGCGCGGGGTGAAAAACTGTTTTTT
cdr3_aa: CASSATSGARGEKLFF

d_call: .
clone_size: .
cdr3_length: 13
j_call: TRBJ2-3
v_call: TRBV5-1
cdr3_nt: TGCGCCAGCAGCTTGTCAGGGTCAGATACGCAGTATTTT
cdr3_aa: CASSLSGSDTQYF

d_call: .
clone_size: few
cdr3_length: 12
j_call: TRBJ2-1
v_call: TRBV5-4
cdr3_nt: TGTGCCAGCAGAGGGGGTTACAATGAGCAGTTCTTC
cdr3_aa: CASRGGYNEQFF

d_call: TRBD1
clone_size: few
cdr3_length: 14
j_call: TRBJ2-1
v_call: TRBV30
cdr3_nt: TGTGCCTGGAGTGAGCCAGGGGGCTACAATGAGCAGTTCTTC
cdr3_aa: CAWSEPGGYNEQFF

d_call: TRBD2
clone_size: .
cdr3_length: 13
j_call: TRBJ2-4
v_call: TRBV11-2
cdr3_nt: TGTGCCAGCAGCTCGGTCGGGGGGAACATTCAGTACTTC
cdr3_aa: CASSSVGGNIQYF

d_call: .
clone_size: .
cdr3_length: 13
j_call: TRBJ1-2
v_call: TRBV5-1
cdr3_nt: TGCGCCAGCAGCACGGACAGTGACTATGGCTACACCTTC
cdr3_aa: CASSTDSDYGYTF

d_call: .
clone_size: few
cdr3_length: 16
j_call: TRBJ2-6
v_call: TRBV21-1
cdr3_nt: TGTGCCAGCAGCAAATCGGAGGCTCCTGGGGCCAACGTCCTGACTTTC
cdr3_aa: CASSKSEAPGANVLTF

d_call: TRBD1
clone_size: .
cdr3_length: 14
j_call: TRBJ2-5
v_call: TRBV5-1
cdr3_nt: TGCGCCAGCAGCTTAGAGGGGGCCATAGAGACCCAGTACTTC
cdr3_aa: CASSLEGAIETQYF